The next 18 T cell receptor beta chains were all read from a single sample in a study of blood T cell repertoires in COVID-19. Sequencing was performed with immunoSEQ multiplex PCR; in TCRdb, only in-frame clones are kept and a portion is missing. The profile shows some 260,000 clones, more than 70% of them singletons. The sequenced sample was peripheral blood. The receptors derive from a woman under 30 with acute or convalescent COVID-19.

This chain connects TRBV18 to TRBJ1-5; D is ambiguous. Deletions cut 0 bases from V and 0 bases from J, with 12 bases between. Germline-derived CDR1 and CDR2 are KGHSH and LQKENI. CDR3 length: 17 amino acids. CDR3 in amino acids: CASSPPGLPNSNQPQHF. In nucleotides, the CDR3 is TGTGCCAGCTCACCACCCGGGTTGCCAAATAGCAATCAGCCCCAGCATTTT.

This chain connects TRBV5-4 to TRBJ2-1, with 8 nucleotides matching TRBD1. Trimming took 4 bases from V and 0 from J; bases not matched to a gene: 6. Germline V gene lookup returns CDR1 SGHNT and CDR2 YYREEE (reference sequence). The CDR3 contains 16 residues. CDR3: CASSQGTGSSYNEQFF. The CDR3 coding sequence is TGTGCCAGCAGCCAAGGGACAGGCAGCTCCTACAATGAGCAGTTCTTC.

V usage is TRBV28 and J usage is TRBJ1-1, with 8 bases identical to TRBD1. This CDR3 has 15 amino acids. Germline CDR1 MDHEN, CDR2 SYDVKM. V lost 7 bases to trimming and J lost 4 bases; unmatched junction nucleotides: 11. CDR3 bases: TGTGCCAGCACCCTGACAGGGGCCGGTAGCACTGAAGCTTTCTTT. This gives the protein CASTLTGAGSTEAFF. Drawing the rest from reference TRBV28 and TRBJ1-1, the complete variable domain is DVKVTQSSRYLVKRTGEKVFLECVQDMDHENMFWYRQDPGLGLRLIYFSYDVKMKEKGDIPEGYSVSREKKERFSLILESASTNQTSMYLCASTLTGAGSTEAFFGQGTRLTVV.

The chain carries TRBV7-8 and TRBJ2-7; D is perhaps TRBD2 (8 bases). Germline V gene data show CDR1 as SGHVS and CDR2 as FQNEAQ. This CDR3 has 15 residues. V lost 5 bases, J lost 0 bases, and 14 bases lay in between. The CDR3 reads CASSRAGDSSYEQYF. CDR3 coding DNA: TGTGCCAGCAGCCGAGCGGGGGACAGCTCCTACGAGCAGTACTTC.

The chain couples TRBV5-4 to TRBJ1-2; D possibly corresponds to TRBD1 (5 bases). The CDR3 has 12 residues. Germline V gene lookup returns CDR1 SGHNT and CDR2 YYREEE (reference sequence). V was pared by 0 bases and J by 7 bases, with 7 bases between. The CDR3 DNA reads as TGTGCCAGCAGCTTGGGGCAGGGTGGCTACACCTTC. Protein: CASSLGQGGYTF.

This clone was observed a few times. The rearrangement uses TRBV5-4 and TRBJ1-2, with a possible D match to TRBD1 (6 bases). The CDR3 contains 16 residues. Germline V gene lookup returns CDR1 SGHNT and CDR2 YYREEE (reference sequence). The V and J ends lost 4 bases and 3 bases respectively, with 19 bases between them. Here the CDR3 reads CASSRWSQGRDYGYTF. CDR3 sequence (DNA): TGTGCCAGCAGCCGGTGGTCACAGGGTAGGGACTATGGCTACACCTTC. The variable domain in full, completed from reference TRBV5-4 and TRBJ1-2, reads ETGVTQSPTHLIKTRGQQVTLRCSSQSGHNTVSWYQQALGQGPQFIFQYYREEENGRGNFPPRFSGLQFPNYSSELNVNALELDDSALYLCASSRWSQGRDYGYTFGSGTRLTVV.

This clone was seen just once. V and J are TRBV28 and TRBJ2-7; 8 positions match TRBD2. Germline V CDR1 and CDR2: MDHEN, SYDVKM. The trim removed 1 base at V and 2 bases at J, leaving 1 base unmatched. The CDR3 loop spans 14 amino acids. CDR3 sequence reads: CASSLSGGPYEQYF. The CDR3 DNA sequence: TGTGCCAGCAGTTTATCGGGGGGGCCCTACGAGCAGTACTTC.

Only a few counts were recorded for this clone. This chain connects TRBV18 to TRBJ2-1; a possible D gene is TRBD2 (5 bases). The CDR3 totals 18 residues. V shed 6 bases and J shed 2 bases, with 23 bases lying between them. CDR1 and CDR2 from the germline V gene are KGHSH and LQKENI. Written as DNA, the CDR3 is TGTGCCAGCTCGCAGCCACTTGCGGGTTCCTCCCCCTACAATGAGCAGTTCTTC. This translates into CASSQPLAGSSPYNEQFF.

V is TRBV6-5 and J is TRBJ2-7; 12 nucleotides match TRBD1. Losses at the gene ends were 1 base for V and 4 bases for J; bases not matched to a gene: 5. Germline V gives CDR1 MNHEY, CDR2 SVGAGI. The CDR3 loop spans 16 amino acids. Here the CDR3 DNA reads TGTGCCAGCAGTTACTTGAGGGACAGGGGGCTGTACGAGCAGTACTTC. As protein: CASSYLRDRGLYEQYF.

The CDR3 coding sequence is TGTGCCAGTAGTTCTGGACAGGGGTACACTGAAGCTTTCTTT. Translated, it gives CASSSGQGYTEAFF. The chain links TRBV19 to TRBJ1-1, with 9 nucleotides matching TRBD1. The ends lost 5 bases at V and 3 bases at J; junction bases unmatched: 4. The V gene's germline CDR1 is LNHDA and CDR2 SQIVND (reference sequence). This CDR3 region has 14 residues.

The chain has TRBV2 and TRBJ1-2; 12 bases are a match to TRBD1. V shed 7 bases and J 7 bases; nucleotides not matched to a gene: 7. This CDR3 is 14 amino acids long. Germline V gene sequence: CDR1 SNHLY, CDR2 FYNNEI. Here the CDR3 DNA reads TGTGCCAGCATGGTGGGACAGGGGGCCTTTGGCTACACCTTC. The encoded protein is CASMVGQGAFGYTF.

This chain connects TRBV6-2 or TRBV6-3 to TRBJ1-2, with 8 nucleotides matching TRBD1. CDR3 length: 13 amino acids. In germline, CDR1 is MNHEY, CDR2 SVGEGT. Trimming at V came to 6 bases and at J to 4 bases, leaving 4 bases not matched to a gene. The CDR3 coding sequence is TGTGCCAGCAGCACAGGGGGAATCTATGGCTACACCTTC. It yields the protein CASSTGGIYGYTF.

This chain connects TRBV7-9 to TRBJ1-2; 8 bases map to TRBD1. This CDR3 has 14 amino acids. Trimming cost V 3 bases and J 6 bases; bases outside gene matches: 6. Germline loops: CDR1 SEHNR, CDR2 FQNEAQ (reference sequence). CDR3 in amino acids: CASSFFQGADGYTF. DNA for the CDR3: TGTGCCAGCAGCTTTTTTCAGGGGGCGGATGGCTACACCTTC.

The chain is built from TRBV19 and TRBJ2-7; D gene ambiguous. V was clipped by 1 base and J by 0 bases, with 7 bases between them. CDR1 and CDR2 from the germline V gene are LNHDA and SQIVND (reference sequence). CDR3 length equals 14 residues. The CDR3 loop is CASSIAQASYEQYF. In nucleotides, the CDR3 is TGTGCCAGTAGTATAGCGCAGGCCTCCTACGAGCAGTACTTC.

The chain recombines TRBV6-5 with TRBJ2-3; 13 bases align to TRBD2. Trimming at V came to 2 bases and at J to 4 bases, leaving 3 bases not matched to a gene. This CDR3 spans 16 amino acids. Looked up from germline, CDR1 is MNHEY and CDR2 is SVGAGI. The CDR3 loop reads CASSYRTSGSSDTQYF. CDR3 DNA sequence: TGTGCCAGCAGTTACAGGACTAGCGGGAGTTCAGATACGCAGTATTTT.

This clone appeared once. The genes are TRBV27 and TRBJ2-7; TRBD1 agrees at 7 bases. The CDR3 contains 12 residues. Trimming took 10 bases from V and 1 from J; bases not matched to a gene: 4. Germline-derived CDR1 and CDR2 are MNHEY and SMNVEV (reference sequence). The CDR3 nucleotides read TGTGCCACGGGACAGACTTCCTACGAGCAGTACTTC. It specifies CATGQTSYEQYF.

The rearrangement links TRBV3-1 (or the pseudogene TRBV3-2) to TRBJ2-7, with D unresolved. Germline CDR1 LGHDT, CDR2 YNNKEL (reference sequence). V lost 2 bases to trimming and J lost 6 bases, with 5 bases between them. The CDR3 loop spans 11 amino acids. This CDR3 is CASSQLREQYF. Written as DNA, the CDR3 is TGTGCCAGCAGCCAACTCCGCGAGCAGTACTTC.

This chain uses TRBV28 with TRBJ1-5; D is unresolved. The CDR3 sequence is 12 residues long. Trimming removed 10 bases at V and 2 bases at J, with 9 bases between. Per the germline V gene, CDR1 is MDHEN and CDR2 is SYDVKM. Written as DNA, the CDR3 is TGTGCCACGGTGGAGGGCAATCAGCCCCAGCATTTT. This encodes CATVEGNQPQHF.